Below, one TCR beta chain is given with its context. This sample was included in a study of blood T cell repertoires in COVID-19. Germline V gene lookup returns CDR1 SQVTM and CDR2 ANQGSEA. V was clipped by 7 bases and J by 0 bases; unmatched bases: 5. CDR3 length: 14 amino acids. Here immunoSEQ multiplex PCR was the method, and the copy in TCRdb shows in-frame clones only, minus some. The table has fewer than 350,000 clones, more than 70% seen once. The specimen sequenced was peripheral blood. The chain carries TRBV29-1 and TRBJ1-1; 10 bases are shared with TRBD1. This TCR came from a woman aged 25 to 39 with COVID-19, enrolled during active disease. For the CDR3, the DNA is TGCAGCGCGGGGACAGGGGCTATGAACACTGAAGCTTTCTTT. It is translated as CSAGTGAMNTEAFF.